The 13 T cell receptor beta chains listed next were all sequenced from one sample in a study of T cells after yellow fever vaccination. TCRdb re-analysed the 5' RACE reads in MiXCR, keeping a single row per CDR3 protein. The sample comprises some 150,000 distinct CDR3 sequences, 8% to 13% of which are singletons, and 35% to 40% rests with the top ten. The specimen was CD8+ T cells sorted from PBMCs, collected 15 days after the yellow fever booster vaccination. The source of these receptors is a young man who received the YFV17D yellow fever vaccine.

This clonotype showed up just a few times. The chain combines TRBV27 with TRBJ2-5; 8 bases agree with TRBD1. Germline CDR1 reads MNHEY; CDR2 reads SMNVEV (reference sequence). The CDR3 totals 14 residues. J was trimmed by 5 bases and V by 2 bases; bases with no gene match: 4. The CDR3 DNA sequence: TGTGCCAGCAGTTTAATCACAGGGGGGGAGACCCAGTACTTC. As protein: CASSLITGGETQYF.

The chain carries TRBV12-3 or TRBV12-4 and TRBJ2-5; D unclear. The ends were cut back, 1 base at V and 5 bases at J, with 11 bases in the middle. This CDR3 is built from 14 residues. CDR3 region: CASSLDGLGETQYF. The CDR3, as DNA: TGTGCCAGCAGTTTAGACGGTTTGGGTGAGACCCAGTACTTC.

This clonotype was seen only a few times. The chain carries TRBV13 and TRBJ2-3; 9 bases map to TRBD2. Germline CDR1 is PRHDT and CDR2 is FYEKMQ (reference sequence). Trimming removed 5 bases from V and 6 bases from J; junction bases left unmatched: 6. The CDR3 runs 14 residues. Written as DNA, the CDR3 is TGTGCCAGCAGCGATAGCGGGGGAGTGGATACGCAGTATTTT. This encodes CASSDSGGVDTQYF.

This clonotype has more than one count but fewer than ten. The V call is TRBV11-2, the J call TRBJ2-5, with D possibly matching TRBD1 (6 bases). V lost 5 bases, J lost 2 bases, and 15 bases lay in between. The V gene's germline CDR1 is SGHAT and CDR2 FQNNGV. The CDR3 totals 15 residues. The CDR3 sequence: CASSIGTRAQETQYF. The CDR3 DNA is TGTGCCAGCAGCATAGGGACAAGGGCTCAAGAGACCCAGTACTTC.

This chain joins TRBV19 and TRBJ2-2, with a weak D call TRBD1 (6 bases). Trimming left V 5 bases short and J 5 bases short, with 18 bases between. This CDR3 has 16 amino acids. Germline loops: CDR1 LNHDA, CDR2 SQIVND (reference sequence). The CDR3 loop is CASSFPDRGNTGELFF. CDR3 nucleotide sequence: TGTGCCAGTAGTTTCCCGGACAGAGGGAATACCGGGGAGCTGTTTTTT. Variable domain in full (rest from reference TRBV19 and TRBJ2-2): DGGITQSPKYLFRKEGQNVTLSCEQNLNHDAMYWYRQDPGQGLRLIYYSQIVNDFQKGDIAEGYSVSREKKESFPLTVTSAQKNPTAFYLCASSFPDRGNTGELFFGEGSRLTVL.

This clonotype was observed many times. The V call is TRBV7-7, the J call TRBJ2-2, with TRBD1 matching 8 bases. CDR1 is SSHAT and CDR2 is FNYEAQ in the germline V gene (reference sequence). V dropped 2 bases and J dropped 5; count of bases not matched to a gene: 4. The CDR3 extends over 15 amino acids. The CDR3 bases are TGTGCCAGCAGCTTAAAGACAGGGGTGACCGGGGAGCTGTTTTTT. This sequence encodes CASSLKTGVTGELFF.

This clonotype was seen ten or more times. J is TRBJ2-5 and V is TRBV7-9, with D perhaps matching TRBD1 (5 bases). Germline V gene data show CDR1 as SEHNR and CDR2 as FQNEAQ (reference sequence). Trimming took off 8 bases at V and 1 base at J, with 17 bases between the two ends. The CDR3 runs 15 residues. The CDR3 DNA follows: TGTGCCAGCGGAATAGGGGATCCCCTCCAAGAGACCCAGTACTTC. Its protein product is CASGIGDPLQETQYF.

The rearrangement links TRBV7-9 to TRBJ1-6; a weak D match, TRBD1 (5 bases). Trimming left V 3 bases short and J 6 bases short, with 9 bases between. The CDR3 runs 14 residues. Germline V gene lookup returns CDR1 SEHNR and CDR2 FQNEAQ (reference sequence). CDR3 sequence (DNA): TGTGCCAGCAGCTTCATTGACAGTAATTCACCCCTCCACTTT. Encoded protein: CASSFIDSNSPLHF.

This clonotype was detected a few times. The rearrangement joins TRBV27 to TRBJ2-3; 13 bases are a match to TRBD2. The germline CDR1 and CDR2 sequences are MNHEY and SMNVEV (reference sequence). V lost 6 bases, J lost 3 bases, and 6 bases stayed unmatched. The CDR3 length is 16 residues. Here the CDR3 DNA reads TGTGCCAGCAGCCCCCAGACTAGCGGGGGGACAGATACGCAGTATTTT. It encodes CASSPQTSGGTDTQYF.

This CDR3 is CASSISGGLTKNIQYF. The CDR3 nucleotides read TGTGCCAGCAGCATCTCGGGGGGCTTGACCAAAAACATTCAGTACTTC. The chain carries TRBV7-9 and TRBJ2-4, with D tentatively TRBD2 (7 bases). Germline V gene lookup returns CDR1 SEHNR and CDR2 FQNEAQ (reference sequence). Deletions cut 5 bases from V and 2 bases from J, with 16 bases between. CDR3 length: 16 residues.

This clonotype appeared many times. The chain uses TRBV5-1 and TRBJ2-3, with unresolved D. The CDR3 extends over 15 amino acids. With 0 bases removed from V and 0 bases from J, the gap between germline ends came to 8 bases. Looked up from germline, CDR1 is SGHRS and CDR2 is YFSETQ. CDR3 sequence reads: CASSLGFRSTDTQYF. The CDR3, as DNA: TGCGCCAGCAGCTTGGGTTTCAGAAGCACAGATACGCAGTATTTT.

V is TRBV7-9 and J is TRBJ2-1; 9 bases fit TRBD2. Germline lookup yields CDR1 SEHNR and CDR2 FQNEAQ (reference sequence). The CDR3 consists of 19 residues. The junction had 16 bases not matched to a gene; V was cut back by 7 bases and J by 0 bases. The CDR3 region is CASTKAPAGGVSSYNEQFF. As DNA, the CDR3 is TGTGCCAGCACCAAGGCCCCAGCGGGGGGCGTTAGCTCCTACAATGAGCAGTTCTTC.

Only a few counts were recorded for this clonotype. V gene TRBV6-6 combines with J gene TRBJ2-1, with unresolved D. V lost 7 bases to trimming and J lost 6 bases, with 16 bases between them. Germline loops: CDR1 MNHNY, CDR2 SVGAGI (reference sequence). This CDR3 spans 14 amino acids. The CDR3 loop reads CASNTGLRGNEQFF. In DNA form, the CDR3 reads TGTGCCAGCAATACGGGCCTCAGAGGCAATGAGCAGTTCTTC.